Listed here are 30 T cell receptor beta chains from one sample, sequenced in a study of blood T cell repertoires in COVID-19. TCRdb keeps only in-frame clones here, not all; method: immunoSEQ multiplex PCR. The sample records 190,000 or so clones, 94% being singletons. Sequencing used peripheral blood. The receptors come from a man aged 25-40 years with COVID-19, enrolled during active disease.

V gene TRBV6-5 combines with J gene TRBJ1-2; D not certain. This CDR3 has 16 amino acids. Germline V lookup: CDR1 MNHEY, CDR2 SVGAGI. Trimming took 1 base from V and 0 from J, leaving 12 bases between them. CDR3 DNA sequence: TGTGCCAGCAGTTACTTGGAGGGAACCCCTAACTATGGCTACACCTTC. This sequence encodes CASSYLEGTPNYGYTF.

The chain joins TRBV5-1 to TRBJ2-7; 9 nucleotides match TRBD2. CDR3 length equals 14 residues. V dropped 5 bases and J dropped 9; count of bases not matched to a gene: 12. Germline values: CDR1 SGHRS, CDR2 YFSETQ. The chain's CDR3 is CASSSGTSLRGQYF. The CDR3 DNA reads as TGCGCCAGCAGTTCCGGGACTAGCCTACGGGGGCAGTACTTC.

The chain is built from TRBV19 and TRBJ1-5, with 10 bases matching TRBD1. CDR1 and CDR2 (germline): LNHDA, SQIVND (reference sequence). The V and J ends lost 6 bases and 3 bases, in that order; junction bases with no gene match: 8. There are 16 residues in the CDR3. The CDR3 DNA reads as TGTGCCAGTAGAAGGGACAGGGGAGGCCTCAATCAGCCCCAGCATTTT. Translating it yields CASRRDRGGLNQPQHF.

The chain joins TRBV4-2 to TRBJ2-3, with a weak D call TRBD2 (7 bases). Per the germline V gene, CDR1 is LGHNA and CDR2 is YNFKEQ. V dropped 1 base and J dropped 6 bases, with 11 bases sitting between them. The CDR3 covers 14 residues. The CDR3 nucleotides read TGTGCCAGCAGCCAAGCGGGGGGCGAGGATACGCAGTATTTT. Translation: CASSQAGGEDTQYF.

The rearrangement links TRBV5-1 to TRBJ2-5; tentatively, D is TRBD2 (6 bases). Germline V gene data show CDR1 as SGHRS and CDR2 as YFSETQ. CDR3 length: 15 amino acids. V was pared by 1 base and J by 1 base, with 11 bases between. The CDR3 region is CASSLTAGSQETQYF. CDR3 sequence (DNA): TGCGCCAGCAGCTTGACGGCGGGGAGCCAAGAGACCCAGTACTTC. Drawing the rest from reference TRBV5-1 and TRBJ2-5, the complete variable domain is KAGVTQTPRYLIKTRGQQVTLSCSPISGHRSVSWYQQTPGQGLQFLFEYFSETQRNKGNFPGRFSGRQFSNSRSEMNVSTLELGDSALYLCASSLTAGSQETQYFGPGTRLLVL.

The rearrangement joins TRBV19 to TRBJ1-6; 7 bases agree with TRBD1. V lost 1 base to trimming and J lost 4 bases; unmatched junction nucleotides: 1. Per the germline V gene, CDR1 is LNHDA and CDR2 is SQIVND (reference sequence). This CDR3 has 15 residues. The CDR3 nucleotides read TGTGCCAGTAGTATAGGGGACAGATATAATTCACCCCTCCACTTT. Amino acids: CASSIGDRYNSPLHF.

This chain joins TRBV11-2 and TRBJ1-1; 8 bases align to TRBD1. The CDR3 spans 13 residues. Germline CDR1 SGHAT, CDR2 FQNNGV. V lost 0 bases, J lost 8 bases, and 2 bases stayed unmatched. CDR3 in amino acids: CASSLEYRGEAFF. The CDR3 DNA sequence: TGTGCCAGCAGCTTAGAATACAGGGGGGAAGCTTTCTTT.

The chain joins TRBV14 to TRBJ1-1; D gene unclear. V shed 1 base and J shed 1 base, with 19 bases lying between them. Germline-derived CDR1 and CDR2 are SGHDN and FVKESK. The CDR3 runs to 18 residues. The chain's CDR3 is CASSQVGSLILGNTEAFF. CDR3 bases: TGTGCCAGCAGCCAAGTAGGCAGTCTAATACTAGGGAACACTGAAGCTTTCTTT.

On this clone itself: The sample carries other DNA sequences with the same CDR3. The gene calls are TRBV7-2 and TRBJ1-1; the match to TRBD1 covers 7 bases. Trimming removed 4 bases from V and 3 bases from J; junction bases left unmatched: 2. Germline loops: CDR1 SGHTA, CDR2 FQGNSA. The CDR3 is made up of 13 amino acids. The CDR3 coding sequence is TGTGCCAGCAGCTCTCAGGGGGACACTGAAGCTTTCTTT. Protein: CASSSQGDTEAFF.

The J gene is TRBJ2-2, the V gene TRBV6-5; 9 positions agree with TRBD1. The germline CDR1 and CDR2 sequences are MNHEY and SVGAGI. Trimming cost V 6 bases and J 4 bases; bases outside gene matches: 6. This CDR3 comprises 15 residues. The CDR3 nucleotides are TGTGCCAGCAGGGTCGGGACAGGGTTCACCGGGGAGCTGTTTTTT. It codes for CASRVGTGFTGELFF.

The chain joins TRBV25-1 to TRBJ1-2; 7 bases match TRBD1. The V and J ends lost 5 bases and 4 bases, in that order; junction bases with no gene match: 4. Germline-derived CDR1 and CDR2 are MGHDK and SYGVNS. The CDR3 is 13 amino acids. The DNA of the CDR3 is TGTGCCAGCAGTCAGGGACAGCTCTATGGCTACACCTTC. This encodes CASSQGQLYGYTF.

This clone was recorded a few times. Different DNA sequences within this sample yield the same CDR3. The rearrangement links TRBV2 to TRBJ1-5; D is ambiguous. The length of the CDR3 is 15 residues. CDR1 is SNHLY and CDR2 is FYNNEI in the germline V gene. V was clipped by 6 bases and J by 3 bases, with 15 bases between them. The CDR3 loop reads CASSRDSGSNQPQHF. Written as DNA, the CDR3 is TGTGCCAGCAGCCGGGATTCGGGGTCCAATCAGCCCCAGCATTTT.

This clone was detected a few times. The chain combines TRBV12-3 or TRBV12-4 with TRBJ2-7; TRBD1 is a possible D gene (5 bases). The CDR3 consists of 11 residues. Trimming shortened V by 3 bases and J by 7 bases, and 7 bases separated the two germline ends. The CDR3 region is CASSLTAEQYF. The CDR3 nucleotides read TGTGCCAGCAGTTTGACAGCAGAGCAGTACTTC.

The chain uses TRBV5-4 and TRBJ1-4, with 8 nucleotides matching TRBD1. V shed 3 bases, J shed 8 bases, and the junction held 12 bases outside the gene matches. The CDR3 is 16 residues long. CDR1 and CDR2 from the germline V gene are SGHNT and YYREEE (reference sequence). CDR3 protein: CASSWNQGAQGEKLFF. Written as DNA, the CDR3 is TGTGCCAGCAGCTGGAACCAGGGGGCTCAGGGGGAAAAACTGTTTTTT.

V and J are TRBV27 and TRBJ2-2; no clear D. Trimming removed 3 bases at V and 7 bases at J, with 9 bases between. CDR1 and CDR2 (germline): MNHEY, SMNVEV (reference sequence). This CDR3 is built from 13 residues. The CDR3 bases are TGTGCCAGCAGTTTTTCCTCCAGCGGGGAGCTGTTTTTT. The encoded protein is CASSFSSSGELFF.

The chain joins TRBV7-3 to TRBJ1-3, with 8 bases fitting TRBD1. V gave up 4 bases and J gave up 7 bases; unmatched junction bases: 21. In germline, CDR1 is SGHTA, CDR2 FQGTGA. The CDR3 extends over 19 amino acids. CDR3 DNA: TGTGCCAGCAGCTGCTTCTACGGGGCAGGACAGGGTAGAGGGAACACCATATATTTT. Protein product: CASSCFYGAGQGRGNTIYF.

This sequence joins TRBV7-6 and TRBJ1-2; weak D call: TRBD1 (5 bases). CDR1 is SGHVS and CDR2 is FNYEAQ in the germline V gene. Trimming took off 0 bases at V and 4 bases at J, with 12 bases between the two ends. The CDR3 is 15 residues long. CDR3 loop: CASSLAQGASYGYTF. The DNA of the CDR3 is TGTGCCAGCAGCTTAGCGCAAGGGGCTAGCTATGGCTACACCTTC.

The chain has TRBV5-6 and TRBJ1-2; D is unresolved. The CDR3 has 15 amino acids. Germline V gene lookup returns CDR1 SGHDT and CDR2 YYEEEE. V dropped 5 bases and J dropped 0 bases, with 14 bases sitting between them. CDR3 loop: CASSMEGGANYGYTF. CDR3 DNA: TGTGCCAGCAGTATGGAAGGCGGAGCTAACTATGGCTACACCTTC. Variable domain in full (rest from reference TRBV5-6 and TRBJ1-2): DAGVTQSPTHLIKTRGQQVTLRCSPKSGHDTVSWYQQALGQGPQFIFQYYEEEERQRGNFPDRFSGHQFPNYSSELNVNALLLGDSALYLCASSMEGGANYGYTFGSGTRLTVV.

The chain employs TRBV2 and TRBJ1-5; no clear D gene. V was cut by 2 bases and J by 7 bases, with 18 bases left in between. Germline values: CDR1 SNHLY, CDR2 FYNNEI. This CDR3 spans 16 amino acids. The CDR3 DNA is TGTGCCAGCAGTGAACGCGCTCTCCACAGCGGGCAGCCCCAGCATTTT. Protein product: CASSERALHSGQPQHF.

The V and J genes are TRBV5-1 and TRBJ1-4; possibly TRBD1 for D (6 bases). The CDR3 is 16 residues long. The V and J ends lost 2 bases and 8 bases respectively, with 19 bases between them. Germline CDR1 is SGHRS and CDR2 is YFSETQ. The CDR3 DNA sequence: TGCGCCAGCAGCTTCGATGTTACAGGGTTGGGCGAAAAACTGTTTTTT. Protein product: CASSFDVTGLGEKLFF.

This clone showed up just once. The chain uses TRBV6-1 and TRBJ1-1, with D unclear. The length of the CDR3 is 14 residues. Germline assignment: CDR1 MNHNS and CDR2 SASEGT. The V end was cut by 2 bases, the J end by 4 bases, with 11 bases between. The CDR3 nucleotides are TGTGCCAGCAGTGAATTGAAGGGAGTCACTGAAGCTTTCTTT. Protein product: CASSELKGVTEAFF.

This chain links TRBV3-1 (or the pseudogene TRBV3-2) with TRBJ1-1; TRBD1 aligns across 9 bases. With V trimmed by 0 bases and J by 5 bases, 10 bases remained unmatched. In germline, CDR1 is LGHDT, CDR2 YNNKEL (reference sequence). The CDR3 runs 17 residues. CDR3 coding DNA: TGTGCCAGCAGCCAAGAAGACTCGGGACAGGGCTTAACTGAAGCTTTCTTT. Translated: CASSQEDSGQGLTEAFF.

Written as DNA, the CDR3 is TGCGCCAGCAGTAGCCTTAACTATGGCTACACCTTC. It translates to CASSSLNYGYTF. The chain links TRBV4-1 to TRBJ1-2, with D hard to call. The V end lost 6 bases, the J end lost 1 base, and 6 bases lay between the germline ends. CDR1 is MGHRA and CDR2 is YSYEKL in the germline V gene. The CDR3 is 12 amino acids.

This rearrangement joins TRBV6-5 to TRBJ2-7; 8 bases fit TRBD1. V shed 6 bases, J shed 2 bases, and the junction held 9 bases outside the gene matches. CDR1 and CDR2 (germline): MNHEY, SVGAGI. This CDR3 region has 15 residues. For the CDR3, the DNA is TGTGCCAGCAGATTAGAAGGACAGGGAGCCTACGAGCAGTACTTC. Its translation is CASRLEGQGAYEQYF.

The chain combines TRBV12-5 with TRBJ1-5, with TRBD1 identical over 9 bases. CDR3 length: 15 amino acids. The V segment lost 2 bases and the J segment 4 bases; nucleotides outside the gene matches: 3. CDR1 LGHNT and CDR2 FRNRAP come from the germline V gene. CDR3 amino acids: CASGLSGTGNQPQHF. The CDR3 nucleotides read TGTGCTAGTGGTTTGAGCGGGACAGGGAATCAGCCCCAGCATTTT.

This clone was detected only once. The rearrangement links TRBV7-9 to TRBJ1-2, with a weak D call TRBD1 (5 bases). Trimming pared 1 base from V and 7 bases from J, leaving 7 bases between. Germline CDR1 reads SEHNR; CDR2 reads FQNEAQ (reference sequence). The length of the CDR3 is 12 residues. CDR3: CASSLEGVGYTF. Written as DNA, the CDR3 is TGTGCCAGCAGCTTAGAAGGGGTTGGCTACACCTTC.

The V gene is TRBV10-3, the J gene TRBJ2-3; 10 nucleotides line up with TRBD2. The germline V gene encodes CDR1 ENHRY and CDR2 SYGVKD. V lost 0 bases, J lost 2 bases, and 11 bases stayed unmatched. The CDR3 is 19 residues long. In DNA form, the CDR3 reads TGTGCCATCAGTGAGTCGTATCTAGCGGGAGCCCATCCCACAGATACGCAGTATTTT. Translated, it gives CAISESYLAGAHPTDTQYF.

This clone was counted once. This chain joins TRBV27 and TRBJ2-5, with TRBD2 matching over 12 bases. Germline assignment: CDR1 MNHEY and CDR2 SMNVEV (reference sequence). The ends lost 4 bases at V and 6 bases at J; junction bases unmatched: 6. The CDR3 is 15 residues long. CDR3 sequence reads: CASSSSGGAGQTQYF. The CDR3 nucleotides read TGTGCCAGCAGTTCTAGCGGGGGGGCCGGACAGACCCAGTACTTC.

This clone was observed a few times. This chain joins TRBV5-1 and TRBJ1-1; 7 bases fit TRBD1. This CDR3 spans 14 amino acids. J gave up 5 bases and V 7 bases, and 11 bases lay outside the gene matches. Germline CDR1 SGHRS, CDR2 YFSETQ. In nucleotides, the CDR3 is TGCGCCAGCCAAGACAGGGACGTTGAAACTGAAGCTTTCTTT. As protein: CASQDRDVETEAFF. The full variable domain, rest sourced from reference TRBV5-1 and TRBJ1-1, is KAGVTQTPRYLIKTRGQQVTLSCSPISGHRSVSWYQQTPGQGLQFLFEYFSETQRNKGNFPGRFSGRQFSNSRSEMNVSTLELGDSALYLCASQDRDVETEAFFGQGTRLTVV.

This chain links TRBV7-3 with TRBJ2-1; 9 nucleotides agree with TRBD1. Germline V lookup: CDR1 SGHTA, CDR2 FQGTGA. This CDR3 region has 15 residues. J gave up 9 bases and V 5 bases, and 11 bases lay outside the gene matches. CDR3 sequence reads: CASSSQGQGLGEQFF. In nucleotides, the CDR3 is TGTGCCAGCAGCAGCCAGGGACAGGGTTTGGGTGAGCAGTTCTTC.